This T cell receptor beta chain is drawn from a study of CD8 T cells in Susac syndrome. Findings and caveats of the study: As the study acknowledged, the number of individuals in its TCR sequencing and HLA analysis was relatively small.

An input of about 0.5 to 1 ug of RNA was subjected to reverse transcription using random hexamers. Coverage of TCR beta CDR3 amplification by immunoSEQ multiplex PCR extended to 54 Vbeta and 13 Jbeta. In TCRdb, the immunoSEQ multiplex PCR reads were re-called with MiXCR into one record per CDR3 protein. The table includes about 200,000 distinct CDR3 sequences, 92% detected once. CDR3 length equals 13 residues. The ends lost 6 bases at V and 4 bases at J; junction bases unmatched: 2. Germline V gene sequence: CDR1 MNHNY, CDR2 SVGAGI (reference sequence). Sequencing of TCR beta was performed on blood CD8+ T cells and on blood CD4+ T cells. Comment on this clonotype: As yet, its antigen is unknown.

V is TRBV6-6 and J is TRBJ2-1; TRBD1 aligns across 8 bases. Sequencing was performed on CD8+ T cells from PBMCs. This TCR came from a human donor with multiple sclerosis. CDR3 residues: CASSRDRYNEQFF. The CDR3, as DNA: TGTGCCAGCAGCCGGGACAGGTACAATGAGCAGTTCTTC.